Each of the 29 T cell receptor beta chains below was sequenced from the same sample in a study of T cell clonality in common variable immunodeficiency. The table came from immunoSEQ multiplex PCR; TCRdb's copy has only in-frame clones and leaves some out. This sample comprises about 39,000 clones, none seen once only. Sequences were obtained from peripheral blood mononuclear cells. The receptor source for this set is a person aged 18-70 years in good health.

The sample holds many counts of this clone. From the germline J gene comes the end of the CDR3, since the read stops 3 residues before it. The chain has TRBV20-1 and TRBJ2-2, with no clear D. CDR1 is DFQATT, CDR2 SNEGSKA, per germline (reference sequence). This CDR3 has 14 amino acids. CDR3 in amino acids: CSASRSSYNSPLFF. The covered CDR3 bases are TGCAGTGCTAGCAGGAGCTCCTATAATTCACCG.

This clone occurred many times. The read finishes 3 residues shy of the CDR3 end, and the germline J gene is used to complete it. V gene TRBV18 combines with J gene TRBJ2-3, with a possible D match to TRBD1 (5 bases). The germline V gene encodes CDR1 KGHSH and CDR2 LQKENI. CDR3 length equals 12 residues. The CDR3 region is CASSPGQETQYF. The DNA read from the CDR3 is TGTGCCAGCTCACCGGGGCAAGAGACG.

Many counts were recorded for this clone. The read is 3 residues too short to cover the CDR3 end, so that end is filled in from the germline J gene. The chain couples TRBV5-6 to TRBJ1-2, with D possibly being TRBD1 (5 bases). CDR1 and CDR2 from the germline V gene are SGHDT and YYEEEE. This CDR3 region has 13 residues. This chain's CDR3 is CASSSPPGSGYTF. The DNA read from the CDR3 is TGTGCCAGCAGCTCCCCCCCAGGGTCAGGC.

This clone was found a few times. The covered CDR3 bases are TGTGCCAGCAGTGGCCAGGGTAGCACTGAA. Its translation is CASSGQGSTE. The complete CDR3 sequence is CASSGQGSTEAFF. The rearrangement uses TRBV2 and TRBJ1-1, with a possible D match to TRBD1 (5 bases). The CDR3 end falls 3 residues outside the read, so it is completed with the germline J gene. Deletions cut 4 bases from V and 4 bases from J, with 10 bases between. This CDR3 comprises 13 residues. Germline CDR1 reads SNHLY; CDR2 reads FYNNEI.

This clone was seen repeatedly, ten times or more. The read terminates 3 residues before the CDR3 end, so the remaining end is supplied by the germline J gene. The chain couples TRBV24-1 to TRBJ2-1; 10 nucleotides line up with TRBD2. The germline V gene encodes CDR1 KGHDR and CDR2 SFDVKD. The CDR3 has 16 residues. The J segment lost 8 bases and the V segment lost 3 bases, leaving 9 bases of the junction unmatched. Partial CDR3 DNA: TGTGCCACCAGTGATCCAAGCGGGAGGGCCAGGGATGAG. Translating gives CATSDPSGRARDE. The whole CDR3 sequence reads CATSDPSGRARDEQFF.

Regarding this clone: The read ends 3 residues before the CDR3 terminus; that terminus is restored from the germline J gene. The chain links TRBV7-3 to TRBJ1-1, with TRBD1 as a possible D gene (5 bases). Germline V gene data show CDR1 as SGHTA and CDR2 as FQGTGA. This CDR3 is 13 amino acids long. The V gene lost 5 bases and the J gene lost 4 bases, with 11 bases spanning the gap. Partial CDR3 DNA: TGTGCCAGCAGCCGGGGGAGGGGCACTGAA. Translated, it gives CASSRGRGTE. The whole CDR3 region reads CASSRGRGTEAFF. The full variable domain, with the rest looked up from reference TRBV7-3 and TRBJ1-1, is GAGVSQTPSNKVTEKGKYVELRCDPISGHTALYWYRQSLGQGPEFLIYFQGTGAADDSGLPNDRFFAVRPEGSVSTLKIQRTERGDSAVYLCASSRGRGTEAFFGQGTRLTVV.

This clone showed up many times. Read data end 3 residues before the CDR3 end; the end is taken from the germline J gene. The genes are TRBV20-1 and TRBJ2-1; TRBD2 agrees at 10 bases. The junction had 14 bases not matched to a gene; V was cut back by 3 bases and J by 0 bases. Germline V lookup: CDR1 DFQATT, CDR2 SNEGSKA (reference sequence). The CDR3 has 19 amino acids. CDR3 in amino acids: CSASLVPTSGFLSYNEQFF. The CDR3 bases that were read are TGCAGTGCTAGCCTCGTCCCGACTAGCGGGTTCCTCTCCTACAATGAG.

This clone appeared many times. Read sequence stops 3 residues before the CDR3 end, and the germline J gene provides the missing end. The chain carries TRBV5-1 and TRBJ1-2; 9 nucleotides agree with TRBD1. The germline V gene has CDR1 SGHRS and CDR2 YFSETQ. The CDR3 has 15 amino acids. The CDR3 loop is CASSVDGQGFEGYTF. CDR3 DNA, as far as it was read: TGCGCCAGCAGCGTGGATGGACAGGGGTTTGAAGGC.

This clone was picked up a small number of times. The CDR3 extends 3 residues past the end of the read, so its final part is completed from the germline J gene. Other DNA variants within this sample encode the same CDR3. V gene TRBV5-1 combines with J gene TRBJ2-1; D is perhaps TRBD2 (7 bases). V was shortened by 3 bases and J by 0 bases, with 19 bases between the two germline ends. The germline CDR1 and CDR2 sequences are SGHRS and YFSETQ. The CDR3 is 18 residues long. The CDR3 reads CASSSRGADLSSYNEQFF. CDR3 DNA, as far as it was read: TGCGCCAGCAGCTCCCGGGGGGCCGACTTGTCCTCCTACAATGAG.

The sample holds many counts of this clone. The DNA ends 3 residues before the CDR3 does, and the rest of the CDR3 is filled in from the germline J gene. The rearrangement uses TRBV19 and TRBJ1-1; TRBD1 matches at 10 bases. Per germline, CDR1 LNHDA and CDR2 SQIVND (reference sequence). V was clipped by 6 bases and J by 5 bases; unmatched bases: 6. The CDR3 is 14 amino acids. CDR3 sequence: CASRADRGRTEAFF. The CDR3 bases that were read are TGTGCCAGTAGGGCCGACAGGGGGCGGACTGAA.

This clone was seen at least ten times. The missing CDR3 end, 3 residues past where the read stops, is filled in from the germline J gene. This chain uses TRBV20-1 with TRBJ2-5, with D perhaps matching TRBD1 (5 bases). V was clipped by 6 bases and J by 2 bases, with 16 bases between them. The CDR3 runs to 14 residues. Germline lookup yields CDR1 DFQATT and CDR2 SNEGSKA (reference sequence). CDR3 bases read: TGCAGTGCGGTTGACTGGGGCGGTCAAGAGACC. Translation: CSAVDWGGQET. The whole CDR3 protein is CSAVDWGGQETQYF.

This clone was seen ten or more times. The CDR3 end is not reached by the read, which stops 3 residues before it; the germline J gene fills it in. V is TRBV7-9 and J is TRBJ1-1; D not resolved. The germline CDR1 and CDR2 sequences are SEHNR and FQNEAQ (reference sequence). The CDR3 contains 11 residues. CDR3 sequence: CASSLRLEAFF. The sequenced part of the CDR3 DNA is TGTGCCAGCAGCTTAAGGTTGGAA.

The table lists this clone with many counts. The part of the CDR3 DNA that was read is TGCGCCAGCAGTGAGTCTGGAAGACTTGAA. Amino acid sequence: CASSESGRLE. The entire CDR3 protein reads CASSESGRLEAFF. V is TRBV10-1 and J is TRBJ1-1; D not resolved. Coverage ceases 3 residues before the CDR3 finishes, and the germline J gene fills in the end. This CDR3 region has 13 residues. V was clipped by 0 bases and J by 7 bases, with 9 bases between them. CDR1 is WNHNN, CDR2 SYGVQD, per germline (reference sequence).

This clone has at least ten counts. The missing CDR3 end, 3 residues past where the read stops, is filled in from the germline J gene. This rearrangement joins TRBV29-1 to TRBJ1-1; a possible D gene is TRBD1 (5 bases). Per germline, CDR1 SQVTM and CDR2 ANQGSEA. This CDR3 has 14 amino acids. Trimming left V 4 bases short and J 2 bases short, with 14 bases between. This CDR3 is CSVARGRVNTEAFF. The sequenced part of the CDR3 DNA is TGCAGCGTTGCCCGGGGGAGAGTCAACACTGAA.

In this sample, this clone turned up many times. The observed sequence ends 3 residues before the CDR3 terminus, with the missing tail filled in from the germline J gene. The chain employs TRBV20-1 and TRBJ1-6, with D tentatively TRBD1 (6 bases). The CDR3 extends over 15 amino acids. Germline CDR1 reads DFQATT; CDR2 reads SNEGSKA (reference sequence). V dropped 0 bases and J dropped 9 bases, with 15 bases sitting between them. CDR3 bases read: TGCAGTGCTAGAGATTCAGGCGGGGGCGGTTCACCC. As protein: CSARDSGGGGSP. The full CDR3 protein is CSARDSGGGGSPLHF.

This clone was observed at least ten times. The read finishes 3 residues shy of the CDR3 end, and the germline J gene is used to complete it. The rearrangement joins TRBV29-1 to TRBJ2-1, with 9 bases identical to TRBD2. Trimming at V came to 2 bases and at J to 7 bases, leaving 9 bases not matched to a gene. The CDR3 consists of 15 residues. Per germline, CDR1 SQVTM and CDR2 ANQGSEA. Partial CDR3 DNA: TGCAGCGTTGAATTCGGGACTAGCATTTTGAATGAG. This codes for CSVEFGTSILNE. The full CDR3 protein is CSVEFGTSILNEQFF.

At least ten counts were recorded for this clone. The read ends 3 residues early relative to the CDR3; the germline J gene fills the gap. The chain is built from TRBV6-1 and TRBJ1-6; D gene unclear. CDR1 and CDR2 (germline): MNHNS, SASEGT. CDR3 length: 15 residues. Between the trimmed V and J ends, which lost 1 base and 7 bases, there was a span of 11 bases. The CDR3 reads CASSEEGPKNSPLHF. CDR3 bases read: TGTGCCAGCAGTGAAGAGGGCCCCAAAAATTCACCC.

This clone was counted at least ten times. CDR3 DNA, as far as it was read: TGCAGTGCTAGAGATCTAAGGACTAGCAACCCACAAGAGACG. Translation: CSARDLRTSNPQET. The entire CDR3 protein reads CSARDLRTSNPQETQYF. The chain carries TRBV20-1 and TRBJ2-3, with 8 positions matching TRBD2. The observed sequence ends 3 residues before the CDR3 terminus, with the missing tail filled in from the germline J gene. The CDR3 length is 17 residues. Germline V lookup: CDR1 DFQATT, CDR2 SNEGSKA (reference sequence).

This clone was detected only a few times. The observed sequence ends 3 residues before the CDR3 terminus, with the missing tail filled in from the germline J gene. J is TRBJ1-1 and V is TRBV30; D remains unclear. The germline V gene has CDR1 GTSNPN and CDR2 SVGIG (reference sequence). This CDR3 spans 15 amino acids. The CDR3 here is CAWRGSPSSYNEAFF. CDR3 bases read: TGTGCCTGGAGGGGCAGCCCGAGCTCCTACAATGAG.

The table lists this clone with many counts. The observed sequence ends 3 residues before the CDR3 terminus, with the missing tail filled in from the germline J gene. This chain connects TRBV28 to TRBJ1-4, with no clear D. The germline V and J ends were trimmed by 8 bases and 4 bases, with 8 bases remaining between them. The germline V gene has CDR1 MDHEN and CDR2 SYDVKM. The CDR3 consists of 12 residues. This CDR3 is CASETNNEKLFF. Incomplete CDR3 DNA: TGTGCCAGCGAGACAAATAATGAAAAA.

This clone was seen ten or more times. The read stops 3 residues short of the end of the CDR3; the missing end is completed from the germline J gene. The rearrangement joins TRBV20-1 to TRBJ2-3; D perhaps matches TRBD1 (6 bases). Germline loops: CDR1 DFQATT, CDR2 SNEGSKA (reference sequence). CDR3 length equals 15 residues. CDR3 bases read: TGCAGTGCTAGACCCGAACCAGGGGAAATTATGCCG. As protein: CSARPEPGEIMP. The entire CDR3 sequence reads CSARPEPGEIMPQYF.

This clone was seen at least ten times. The observed sequence ends 3 residues before the CDR3 terminus, with the missing tail filled in from the germline J gene. J is TRBJ1-5 and V is TRBV20-1; D possibly corresponds to TRBD1 (5 bases). The CDR3 totals 14 residues. Between the trimmed V and J ends, which lost 8 bases and 1 base, there was a span of 15 bases. Germline V gives CDR1 DFQATT, CDR2 SNEGSKA (reference sequence). CDR3 in amino acids: CSYKGHGSNQPQHF. Incomplete CDR3 DNA: TGCAGTTATAAGGGGCACGGCAGCAATCAGCCC.

The sample holds many counts of this clone. From the germline J gene comes the end of the CDR3, since the read stops 3 residues before it. The chain has TRBV20-1 and TRBJ1-6; 7 bases match TRBD1. V was clipped by 1 base and J by 7 bases; unmatched bases: 4. The CDR3 is 14 residues long. Germline V gene sequence: CDR1 DFQATT, CDR2 SNEGSKA (reference sequence). This chain's CDR3 is CSARGTGENSPLHF. CDR3 DNA (partial): TGCAGTGCTAGAGGAACAGGGGAGAATTCACCC.

This clone was seen at least ten times. Coverage ceases 3 residues before the CDR3 finishes, and the germline J gene fills in the end. The rearrangement links TRBV6-1 to TRBJ2-7, with a possible D match to TRBD1 (5 bases). CDR1 and CDR2 from the germline V gene are MNHNS and SASEGT. This CDR3 spans 12 amino acids. V shed 3 bases and J shed 4 bases, with 7 bases lying between them. CDR3 DNA (partial): TGTGCCAGCAGTGAGGGGCAGTACGAG. Encoded protein: CASSEGQYE. The full CDR3 protein is CASSEGQYEQYF.

This clone was picked up many times. The CDR3 goes on 3 residues after the read ends, and that part is filled in from the germline J gene. The rearrangement joins TRBV7-8 to TRBJ1-5, with D possibly matching TRBD1 (5 bases). The CDR3 runs 13 residues. The germline V gene encodes CDR1 SGHVS and CDR2 FQNEAQ. CDR3 sequence reads: CASSLEGPRPQHF. CDR3 bases read: TGTGCCAGCAGCTTAGAGGGGCCTAGACCC.

Many counts were recorded for this clone. Coverage ceases 3 residues before the CDR3 finishes, and the germline J gene fills in the end. The chain joins TRBV6-1 to TRBJ2-4, with D perhaps matching TRBD1 (6 bases). CDR1 and CDR2 (germline): MNHNS, SASEGT. The CDR3 has 16 residues. The CDR3 loop reads CASSEKETGANYGQYF. The sequenced part of the CDR3 DNA is TGTGCCAGCAGTGAAAAGGAGACAGGCGCTAACTATGGT.

On this clone itself: The read halts 3 residues ahead of the CDR3 end, with the missing end drawn from the germline J gene. This sequence joins TRBV6-1 and TRBJ1-5, with D unclear. In germline, CDR1 is MNHNS, CDR2 SASEGT. The CDR3 spans 15 residues. V was shortened by 4 bases and J by 4 bases, with 14 bases between the two germline ends. Incomplete CDR3 DNA: TGTGCCAGCAGTGCAACGGTGACACCAAATCAGCCC. Encoded protein: CASSATVTPNQP. The complete CDR3 protein is CASSATVTPNQPQHF.

Ten or more counts support this clone. The read stops 3 residues short of the end of the CDR3; the missing end is completed from the germline J gene. The chain combines TRBV20-1 with TRBJ1-1; D gene unclear. From germline, CDR1 is DFQATT and CDR2 SNEGSKA (reference sequence). The CDR3 loop spans 13 amino acids. V shed 1 base and J shed 0 bases, with 6 bases lying between them. The CDR3: CSARGYMNTEAFF. The CDR3 bases that were read are TGCAGTGCTAGAGGGTACATGAACACTGAA.

A remark on this clone: Read coverage stops 3 residues before the CDR3 terminus; the germline J gene supplies the remainder. V is TRBV6-2 or TRBV6-3 and J is TRBJ1-2; D is possibly TRBD1 (5 bases). This CDR3 has 12 residues. The germline V gene encodes CDR1 MNHEY and CDR2 SVGEGT. The CDR3 loop reads CASSYSTVDYTF. Partial CDR3 DNA: TGTGCCAGCAGTTACTCGACAGTGGAC.